This T cell receptor beta chain stems from a study of T cells in Graves' hyperthyroidism and ophthalmopathy. Study-wide background: Peripheral blood was drawn at first diagnosis, prior to all treatment.

TCR beta CDR3 sequences were amplified from RNA transcripts. RT-PCR in the first round (using the HTBI primer set) targeted the TCR CDR3. TCRdb independently ran MiXCR on the multiplex PCR reads; one entry per CDR3 protein. The data show 400,000 to 600,000 distinct CDR3 sequences, 15% to 20% seen once. The material sequenced was blood. The sequence came from a woman under 40 with Graves' ophthalmopathy.

The DNA of the CDR3 is TGTGCCAGCAGTTTAAACGGGGGGGCGGTAAGCACCGGGGAGCTGTTTTTT. The encoded protein is CASSLNGGAVSTGELFF. The chain carries TRBV27 and TRBJ2-2, with TRBD2 matching 8 bases. V was pared by 2 bases and J by 4 bases, with 9 bases of the junction left unmatched. The germline CDR1 and CDR2 sequences are MNHEY and SMNVEV (reference sequence). The CDR3 extends over 17 amino acids.